The T cell receptor (beta chain) under discussion was sequenced for a study of vaccination effects on CD4 cells after COVID-19. Across the study: A density of more than 1.5 million PBMC per well was used; these cells were cultured with approximately 9.3 IU/ml IL-2 and approximately 10 ug/ml peptides. General study points: Marked clonal contraction of infection- and vaccine-induced clones was seen late after vaccination. Small numbers of convalescent patients limited the study. It also lacked early post-infection timepoints.

This clone was seen only once. Its antigen is unknown. The CDR3 loop spans 17 amino acids. Germline CDR1 reads SGHKS; CDR2 reads YYEKEE (reference sequence). V was shortened by 2 bases and J by 2 bases, with 17 bases between the two germline ends. Here immunoSEQ multiplex PCR was the method, and the copy in TCRdb shows in-frame clones only, minus some. The sample has almost 40,000 clones, 82% seen once. Subsequent to roughly 10 days of culture, CD4+ T cells were isolated. The healthy vaccine recipients, who had no prior SARS-CoV-2 infection, showed negative nucleocapsid antibodies. The J gene is TRBJ2-1, the V gene TRBV5-5; D not certain. The receptor's source is a human donor who received a COVID-19 vaccine. Sequenced material: CD4+ T cells from PBMCs cultured without peptide, taken before COVID-19 vaccination. For the CDR3, the DNA is TGTGCCAGCAGCTTCACCAGGACCCCCCTGACCTACAATGAGCAGTTCTTC. Protein: CASSFTRTPLTYNEQFF.